This T cell receptor beta chain originates from a study of T cells in Graves' hyperthyroidism and ophthalmopathy. This clonotype has a count of ten or more. V lost 6 bases to trimming and J lost 4 bases, with 9 bases between them. Germline V CDR1 and CDR2: SNHLY, FYNNEI. The CDR3 covers 12 residues. Ophthalmopathy cases met thresholds of Clinical Activity Score at least 3, NOSPECS grade at least 4 and duration under 3 months. Clinical symptoms, serum thyroxine and TRAb, thyroid ultrasound and orbital computed tomography together formed the diagnostic basis. The source material, RNA transcripts, was used to amplify TCR beta CDR3 regions. HTBI primers were employed in a first-round RT-PCR of the TCR CDR3. TCRdb independently ran MiXCR on the multiplex PCR reads; one entry per CDR3 protein. The sample lists some 320,000 distinct CDR3 sequences, approximately 15% occurring once.

The chain couples TRBV2 to TRBJ1-2; D perhaps matches TRBD1 (5 bases). The specimen was blood. The receptor comes from a woman aged 40 to 55 with Graves' ophthalmopathy. The CDR3 here is CASSPGVYGYTF. In nucleotides, the CDR3 is TGTGCCAGCAGCCCGGGGGTCTATGGCTACACCTTC.